The table lists the clone carrying this TCR beta chain with many counts. Its antigen is not known. This sample is part of a study of T cell repertoires in cytomegalovirus infection. Overall study context: An indication of both CMV infection and matching HLA type came from public TCR beta signatures.

Notes on the study in general: The study found HLA-C-restricted CMV-specific TCR beta clonotypes dominating the ex vivo response. Carriers of CMV plus the relevant HLA were identified by cumulative public TCR beta family frequency.

TCRdb used MiXCR to reprocess the reads, holding one entry per CDR3 protein. The sample holds fewer than 950,000 distinct CDR3 sequences; approximately 29% are singletons and the top ten take roughly 12%. The CDR3 loop spans 14 amino acids. Germline V gene lookup returns CDR1 MNHNS and CDR2 SASEGT. V lost 0 bases to trimming and J lost 3 bases, with 9 bases between them. This chain uses TRBV6-1 with TRBJ2-7, with D perhaps assigned TRBD1 or TRBD2 (6 bases each). Specimen: cultured CD8+ T cells from PBMCs, collected from culture after CMV antigen stimulation. The sequence derives from a human donor in good health (CMV status not recorded). Some clones in this sample may be carry-over from other donors' samples. The CDR3 loop is CASSEAGGGYEQYF. CDR3 coding DNA: TGTGCCAGCAGTGAAGCGGGGGGCGGCTACGAGCAGTACTTC.